The entry that follows covers one T cell receptor (beta chain) sequence. This CDR3 comprises 16 residues. Germline-derived CDR1 and CDR2 are KGHSH and LQKENI. V was pared by 1 base and J by 5 bases, with 15 bases between. This specimen belongs to a study of blood T cell repertoires in COVID-19. About the study: The analysed material was cDNA or gDNA that came from T cells, B-cell-depleted T cells, or PBMCs.

Clinical history as reported by participants underpinned cohort assignment. As handled by the study authors: Cell counts per sample came from amplifying reference gene primers. Profiling relied on immunoSEQ multiplex PCR, and the TCRdb table lists in-frame clones only, not all of them. V and J calls and clone size come straight from that table; D and trimming were deduced from the DNA. The sample has under 250,000 clones, approximately 92% seen once. The TCR sequence derives from a woman under 30 in a cohort exposed to, infected with or recovered from COVID-19 (not recorded which). The chain links TRBV18 to TRBJ1-5; D not resolved. Sequenced input: PBMCs or T cells enriched from blood (not recorded which). The CDR3 DNA reads TGTGCCAGCTCACCACGTAGCCCGGGAAGCGATCAGCCCCAGCATTTT. It encodes CASSPRSPGSDQPQHF.